This TCR beta chain was sequenced in a study of radiation and T cells in renal cell carcinoma. Study background: Nephrectomy followed 15 Gy stereotactic body radiation by 4 weeks.

The CDR3 is 12 residues long. Germline V gene data show CDR1 as GTSNPN and CDR2 as SVGIG (reference sequence). V gave up 1 base and J gave up 8 bases, with 8 bases separating them. Some clones are missing from TCRdb's copy, which holds only in-frame ones; the method was immunoSEQ multiplex PCR. Among 100,000 to 150,000 clones, roughly four fifths were seen once, and the ten largest hold approximately 3%. Details on this clone: Its antigen is currently unknown.

Study outcomes and limitations: Pretreatment tumor biopsies were lacking, so baseline clonotypes are unknown.

Time point in this sample: baseline pretreatment blood. Regarding treatment: 15 Gy SBRT to primary tumor, nephrectomy 4 weeks later. Serial blood draws occurred at baseline and 2 and 4 weeks post-SBRT. Clear cell pathology was present in this patient's renal cell carcinoma. The specimen was blood, collected from a patient whose treatment included radiotherapy and nephrectomy. The clonotype was recovered from a woman aged 55-70 years with renal cell carcinoma. The chain combines TRBV30 with TRBJ1-4, with unresolved D. The CDR3 bases are TGTGCCTGGAGTGCCAGCTACGAAAAACTGTTTTTT. Protein product: CAWSASYEKLFF.